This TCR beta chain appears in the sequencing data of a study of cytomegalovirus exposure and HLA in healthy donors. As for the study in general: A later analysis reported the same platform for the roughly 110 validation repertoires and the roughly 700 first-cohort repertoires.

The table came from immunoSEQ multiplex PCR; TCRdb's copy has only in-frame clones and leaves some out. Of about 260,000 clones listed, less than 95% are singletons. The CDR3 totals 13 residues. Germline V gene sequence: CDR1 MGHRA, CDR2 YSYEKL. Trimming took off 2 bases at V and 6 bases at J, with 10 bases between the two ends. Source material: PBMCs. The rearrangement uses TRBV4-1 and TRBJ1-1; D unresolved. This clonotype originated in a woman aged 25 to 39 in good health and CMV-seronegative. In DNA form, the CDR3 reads TGCGCCAGCAGCCAAACCGACTGGGCTGAAGCTTTCTTT. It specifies CASSQTDWAEAFF.